This TCR beta chain was recorded in a study of CD8+CD57+ T cells in acquired aplastic anemia. About the study: The study obtained an average of around 2.9 ug of DNA from sorted CD4+ and CD8+ cells. Study-level findings and limits: Patients and controls shared 25 to 30 CD8+ CDR3 sequences, highly expressed in patients.

About this clonotype: Its matching antigen is unknown.

According to the study, genomic DNA was the template for TCR beta VDJ and CDR3 profiling. TCRdb passed the reads through MiXCR, listing each CDR3 protein once. The data contain 250,000 to 300,000 distinct CDR3 sequences, approximately 56% of them singletons. Sequenced: sorted CD4+, CD8+, or CD8+CD57+ T cells (not recorded which) from PBMCs. The receptor was derived from a human donor with severe aplastic anemia or a healthy control (not recorded which).

CDR3 residues: CAWSLNRGETQYF. The CDR3 nucleotides are TGTGCCTGGAGTTTAAACAGGGGAGAGACCCAGTACTTC. This chain joins TRBV30 and TRBJ2-5; 7 bases are shared with TRBD1. J was trimmed by 4 bases and V by 2 bases; bases with no gene match: 4. CDR1 is GTSNPN, CDR2 SVGIG, per germline (reference sequence). This CDR3 spans 13 amino acids.